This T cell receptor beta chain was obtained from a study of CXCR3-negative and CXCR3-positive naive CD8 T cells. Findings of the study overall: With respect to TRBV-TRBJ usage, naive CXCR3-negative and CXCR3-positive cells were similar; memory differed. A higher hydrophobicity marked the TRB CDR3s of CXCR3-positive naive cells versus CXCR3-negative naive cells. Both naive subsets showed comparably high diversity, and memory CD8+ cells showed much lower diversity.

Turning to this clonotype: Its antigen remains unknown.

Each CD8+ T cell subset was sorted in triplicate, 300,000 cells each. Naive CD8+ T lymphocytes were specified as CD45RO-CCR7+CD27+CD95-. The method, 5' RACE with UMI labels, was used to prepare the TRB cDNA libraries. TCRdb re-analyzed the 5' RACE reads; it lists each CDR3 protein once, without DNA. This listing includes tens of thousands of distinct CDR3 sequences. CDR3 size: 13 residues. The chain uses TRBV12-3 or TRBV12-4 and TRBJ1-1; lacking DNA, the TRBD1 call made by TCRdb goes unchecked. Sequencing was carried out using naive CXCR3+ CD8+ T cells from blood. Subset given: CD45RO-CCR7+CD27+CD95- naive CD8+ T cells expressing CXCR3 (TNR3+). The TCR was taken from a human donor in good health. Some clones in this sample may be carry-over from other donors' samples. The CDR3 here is CASTRTDDTEAFF.